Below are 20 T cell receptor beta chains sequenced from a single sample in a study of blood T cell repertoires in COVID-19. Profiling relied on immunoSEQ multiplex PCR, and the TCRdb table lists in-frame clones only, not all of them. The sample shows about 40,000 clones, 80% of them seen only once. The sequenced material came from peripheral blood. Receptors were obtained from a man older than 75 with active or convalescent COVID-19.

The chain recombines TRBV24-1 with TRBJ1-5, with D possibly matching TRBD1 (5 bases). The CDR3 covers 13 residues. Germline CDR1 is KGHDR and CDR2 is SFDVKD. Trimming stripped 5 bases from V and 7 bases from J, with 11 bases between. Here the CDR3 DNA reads TGTGCCACCAGTGGGGGCCTGGGGCAGCCCCAGCATTTT. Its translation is CATSGGLGQPQHF.

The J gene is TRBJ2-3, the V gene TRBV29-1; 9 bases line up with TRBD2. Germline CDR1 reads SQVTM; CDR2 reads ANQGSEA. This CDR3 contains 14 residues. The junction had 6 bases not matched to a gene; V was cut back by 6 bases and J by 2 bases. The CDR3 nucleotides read TGCAGCGTATTTAGCGGGGGCCCCACAGATACGCAGTATTTT. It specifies CSVFSGGPTDTQYF.

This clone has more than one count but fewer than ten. CDR3 in DNA: TGTGCCTGGAGTGTGGCAGGGTGGGAGACCCAGTACTTC. It is translated as CAWSVAGWETQYF. This chain uses TRBV30 with TRBJ2-5; a possible D gene is TRBD1 (5 bases). CDR1 and CDR2 from the germline V gene are GTSNPN and SVGIG (reference sequence). This CDR3 is built from 13 residues. Trimming took 0 bases from V and 5 from J, leaving 10 bases between them.

Written as DNA, the CDR3 is TGTGCCAGCAGCTCCGGACCAGGGGATACGCAGTATTTT. Encoded protein: CASSSGPGDTQYF. The J gene is TRBJ2-3, the V gene TRBV7-9; TRBD1 might be the D (5 bases). V shed 4 bases and J shed 6 bases, with 11 bases lying between them. Germline CDR1 and CDR2: SEHNR and FQNEAQ (reference sequence). This CDR3 comprises 13 residues.

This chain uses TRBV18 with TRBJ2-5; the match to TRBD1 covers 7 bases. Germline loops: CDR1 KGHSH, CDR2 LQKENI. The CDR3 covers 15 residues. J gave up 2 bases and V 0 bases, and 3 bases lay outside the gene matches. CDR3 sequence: CASSPPGRGQETQYF. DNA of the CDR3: TGTGCCAGCTCACCACCGGGCAGGGGGCAAGAGACCCAGTACTTC.

In nucleotides, the CDR3 is TGTGCCAGCAGTTTCGGACAGTCTGGGGAGCAGTACTTC. This gives the protein CASSFGQSGEQYF. The rearrangement joins TRBV6-2 or TRBV6-3 to TRBJ2-7, with D possibly matching TRBD1 (6 bases). The V end was cut by 4 bases, the J end by 7 bases, with 14 bases between. CDR1 is MNHEY, CDR2 SVGEGT, per germline. The CDR3 spans 13 residues.

The CDR3 loop is CASTIRGGNSPLHF. The CDR3 DNA follows: TGTGCCAGCACCATTAGGGGGGGGAATTCACCCCTCCACTTT. The chain links TRBV28 to TRBJ1-6, with D perhaps TRBD1 (6 bases). The V gene's germline CDR1 is MDHEN and CDR2 SYDVKM. This CDR3 comprises 14 residues. Between the trimmed V and J ends, which lost 7 bases and 7 bases, there was a span of 14 bases.

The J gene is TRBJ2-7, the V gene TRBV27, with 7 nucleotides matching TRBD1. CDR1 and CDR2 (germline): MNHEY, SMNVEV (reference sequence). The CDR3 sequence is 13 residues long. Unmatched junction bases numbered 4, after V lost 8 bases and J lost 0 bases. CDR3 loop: CASLAGGSYEQYF. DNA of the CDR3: TGTGCCAGCCTGGCAGGGGGCTCCTACGAGCAGTACTTC.

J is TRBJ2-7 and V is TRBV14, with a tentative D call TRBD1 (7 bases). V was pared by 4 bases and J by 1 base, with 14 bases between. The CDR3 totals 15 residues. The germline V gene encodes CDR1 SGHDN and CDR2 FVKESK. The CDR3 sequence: CASSPGGTVSYEQYF. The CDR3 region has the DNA TGTGCCAGCAGCCCGGGCGGGACAGTATCCTACGAGCAGTACTTC.

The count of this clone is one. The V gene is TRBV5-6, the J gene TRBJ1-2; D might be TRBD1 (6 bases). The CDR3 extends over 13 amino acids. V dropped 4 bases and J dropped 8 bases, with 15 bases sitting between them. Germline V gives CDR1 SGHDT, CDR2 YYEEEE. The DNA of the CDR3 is TGTGCCAGCAGCCCGGGGACATCGGGGGGCTACACCTTC. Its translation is CASSPGTSGGYTF.

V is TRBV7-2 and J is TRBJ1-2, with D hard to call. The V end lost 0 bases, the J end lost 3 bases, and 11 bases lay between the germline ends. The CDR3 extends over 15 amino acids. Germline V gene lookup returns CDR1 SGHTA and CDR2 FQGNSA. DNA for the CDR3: TGTGCCAGCAGCTTAGCGAGCCATGTGGACTATGGCTACACCTTC. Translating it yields CASSLASHVDYGYTF.

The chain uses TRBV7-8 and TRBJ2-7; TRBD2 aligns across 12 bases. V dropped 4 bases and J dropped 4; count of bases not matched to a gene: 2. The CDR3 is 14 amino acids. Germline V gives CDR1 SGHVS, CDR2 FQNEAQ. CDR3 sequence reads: CASSSTSGSYEQYF. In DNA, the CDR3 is TGTGCCAGCAGCTCGACTAGCGGGAGTTACGAGCAGTACTTC.

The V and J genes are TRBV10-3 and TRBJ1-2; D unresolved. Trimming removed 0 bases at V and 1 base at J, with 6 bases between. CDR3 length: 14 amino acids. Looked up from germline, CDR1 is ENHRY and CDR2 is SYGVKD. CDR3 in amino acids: CAISESTGNYGYTF. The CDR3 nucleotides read TGTGCCATCAGTGAGTCGACGGGTAACTATGGCTACACCTTC.

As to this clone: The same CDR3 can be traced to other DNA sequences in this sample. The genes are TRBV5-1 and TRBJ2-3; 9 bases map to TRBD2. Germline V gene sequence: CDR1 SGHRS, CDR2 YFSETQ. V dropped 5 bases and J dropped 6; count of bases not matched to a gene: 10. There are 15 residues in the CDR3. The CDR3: CASSFAGGGGDTQYF. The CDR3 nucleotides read TGCGCCAGCAGTTTTGCGGGGGGGGGCGGGGATACGCAGTATTTT. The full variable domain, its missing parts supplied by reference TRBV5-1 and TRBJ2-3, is KAGVTQTPRYLIKTRGQQVTLSCSPISGHRSVSWYQQTPGQGLQFLFEYFSETQRNKGNFPGRFSGRQFSNSRSEMNVSTLELGDSALYLCASSFAGGGGDTQYFGPGTRLTVL.

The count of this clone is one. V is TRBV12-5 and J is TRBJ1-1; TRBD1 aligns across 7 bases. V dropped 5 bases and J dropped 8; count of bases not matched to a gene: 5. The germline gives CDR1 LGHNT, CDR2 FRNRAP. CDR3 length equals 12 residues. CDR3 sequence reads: CASGPEQGEAFF. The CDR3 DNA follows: TGTGCTAGTGGTCCGGAACAGGGGGAAGCTTTCTTT.

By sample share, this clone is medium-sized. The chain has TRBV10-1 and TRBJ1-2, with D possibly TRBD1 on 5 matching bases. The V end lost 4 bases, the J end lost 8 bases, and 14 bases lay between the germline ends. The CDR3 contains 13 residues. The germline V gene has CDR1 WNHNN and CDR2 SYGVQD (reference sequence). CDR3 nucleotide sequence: TGCGCCAGCAGTGTAGGGGCCATTAAGGGCTACACCTTC. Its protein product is CASSVGAIKGYTF.

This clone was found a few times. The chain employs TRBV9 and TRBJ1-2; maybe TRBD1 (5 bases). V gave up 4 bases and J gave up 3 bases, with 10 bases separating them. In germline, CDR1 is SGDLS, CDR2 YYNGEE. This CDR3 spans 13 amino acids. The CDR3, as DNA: TGTGCCAGCAGCCCGACGACAGACTATGGCTACACCTTC. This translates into CASSPTTDYGYTF.

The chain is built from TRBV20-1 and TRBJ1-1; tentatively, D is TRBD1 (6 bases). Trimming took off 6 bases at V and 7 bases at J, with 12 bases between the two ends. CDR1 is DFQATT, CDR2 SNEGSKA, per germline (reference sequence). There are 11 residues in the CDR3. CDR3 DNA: TGCAGTGCCCAGCCAGGGGTTGAAGCTTTCTTT. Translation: CSAQPGVEAFF.

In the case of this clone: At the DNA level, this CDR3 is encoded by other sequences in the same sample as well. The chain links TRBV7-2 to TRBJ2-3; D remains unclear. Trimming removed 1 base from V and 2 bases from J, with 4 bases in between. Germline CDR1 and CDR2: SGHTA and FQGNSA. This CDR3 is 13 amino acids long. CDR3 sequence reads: CASSLDSTDTQYF. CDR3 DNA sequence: TGTGCCAGCAGCTTAGACTCCACAGATACGCAGTATTTT.

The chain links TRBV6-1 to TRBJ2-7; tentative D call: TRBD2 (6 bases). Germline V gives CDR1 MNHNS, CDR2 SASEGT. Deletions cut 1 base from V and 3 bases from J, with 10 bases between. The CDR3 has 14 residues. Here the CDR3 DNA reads TGTGCCAGCAGTGAAGGGGGGGATCTCTACGAGCAGTACTTC. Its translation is CASSEGGDLYEQYF.